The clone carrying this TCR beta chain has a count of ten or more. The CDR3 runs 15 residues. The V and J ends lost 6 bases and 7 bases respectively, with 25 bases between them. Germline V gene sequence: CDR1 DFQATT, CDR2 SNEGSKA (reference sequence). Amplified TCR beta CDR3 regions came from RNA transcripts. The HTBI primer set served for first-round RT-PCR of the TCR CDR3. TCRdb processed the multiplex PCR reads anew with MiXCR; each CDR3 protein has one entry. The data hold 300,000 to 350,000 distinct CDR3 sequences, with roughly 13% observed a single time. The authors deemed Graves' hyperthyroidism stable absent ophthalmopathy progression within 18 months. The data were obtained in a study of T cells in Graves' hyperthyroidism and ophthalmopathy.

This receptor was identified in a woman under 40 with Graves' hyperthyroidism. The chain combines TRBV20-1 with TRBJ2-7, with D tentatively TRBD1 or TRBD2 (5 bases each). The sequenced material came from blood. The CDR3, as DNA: TGCAGTGCCCCAGGACAAGGGGCAATTACGGGAGAGCAGTACTTC. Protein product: CSAPGQGAITGEQYF.